This TCR beta chain was sequenced during a study of patients and donors after allogeneic stem cell transplantation. TCRdb fed the RT-PCR reads into MiXCR, producing one record per CDR3 protein. In the table there are approximately 140,000 distinct CDR3 sequences, approximately 37% of which are singletons. This clonotype was counted only a few times. Deletions cut 7 bases from V and 3 bases from J, with 13 bases between. This CDR3 is 15 amino acids long. The source material was blood, either unsorted or a sorted T cell fraction (not recorded which). The V gene is TRBV12-3 or TRBV12-4, the J gene TRBJ1-6; D call uncertain. The source of this sequence is a human donor who was either an allogeneic HSCT recipient or a stem cell or donor lymphocyte infusion donor (not recorded which). It is not recorded whose cells these are; they may come from a transplant donor. The CDR3 region is CASTTGNFYNSPLHF. The DNA for the CDR3 is TGTGCCAGCACCACCGGAAACTTCTATAATTCACCCCTCCACTTT.